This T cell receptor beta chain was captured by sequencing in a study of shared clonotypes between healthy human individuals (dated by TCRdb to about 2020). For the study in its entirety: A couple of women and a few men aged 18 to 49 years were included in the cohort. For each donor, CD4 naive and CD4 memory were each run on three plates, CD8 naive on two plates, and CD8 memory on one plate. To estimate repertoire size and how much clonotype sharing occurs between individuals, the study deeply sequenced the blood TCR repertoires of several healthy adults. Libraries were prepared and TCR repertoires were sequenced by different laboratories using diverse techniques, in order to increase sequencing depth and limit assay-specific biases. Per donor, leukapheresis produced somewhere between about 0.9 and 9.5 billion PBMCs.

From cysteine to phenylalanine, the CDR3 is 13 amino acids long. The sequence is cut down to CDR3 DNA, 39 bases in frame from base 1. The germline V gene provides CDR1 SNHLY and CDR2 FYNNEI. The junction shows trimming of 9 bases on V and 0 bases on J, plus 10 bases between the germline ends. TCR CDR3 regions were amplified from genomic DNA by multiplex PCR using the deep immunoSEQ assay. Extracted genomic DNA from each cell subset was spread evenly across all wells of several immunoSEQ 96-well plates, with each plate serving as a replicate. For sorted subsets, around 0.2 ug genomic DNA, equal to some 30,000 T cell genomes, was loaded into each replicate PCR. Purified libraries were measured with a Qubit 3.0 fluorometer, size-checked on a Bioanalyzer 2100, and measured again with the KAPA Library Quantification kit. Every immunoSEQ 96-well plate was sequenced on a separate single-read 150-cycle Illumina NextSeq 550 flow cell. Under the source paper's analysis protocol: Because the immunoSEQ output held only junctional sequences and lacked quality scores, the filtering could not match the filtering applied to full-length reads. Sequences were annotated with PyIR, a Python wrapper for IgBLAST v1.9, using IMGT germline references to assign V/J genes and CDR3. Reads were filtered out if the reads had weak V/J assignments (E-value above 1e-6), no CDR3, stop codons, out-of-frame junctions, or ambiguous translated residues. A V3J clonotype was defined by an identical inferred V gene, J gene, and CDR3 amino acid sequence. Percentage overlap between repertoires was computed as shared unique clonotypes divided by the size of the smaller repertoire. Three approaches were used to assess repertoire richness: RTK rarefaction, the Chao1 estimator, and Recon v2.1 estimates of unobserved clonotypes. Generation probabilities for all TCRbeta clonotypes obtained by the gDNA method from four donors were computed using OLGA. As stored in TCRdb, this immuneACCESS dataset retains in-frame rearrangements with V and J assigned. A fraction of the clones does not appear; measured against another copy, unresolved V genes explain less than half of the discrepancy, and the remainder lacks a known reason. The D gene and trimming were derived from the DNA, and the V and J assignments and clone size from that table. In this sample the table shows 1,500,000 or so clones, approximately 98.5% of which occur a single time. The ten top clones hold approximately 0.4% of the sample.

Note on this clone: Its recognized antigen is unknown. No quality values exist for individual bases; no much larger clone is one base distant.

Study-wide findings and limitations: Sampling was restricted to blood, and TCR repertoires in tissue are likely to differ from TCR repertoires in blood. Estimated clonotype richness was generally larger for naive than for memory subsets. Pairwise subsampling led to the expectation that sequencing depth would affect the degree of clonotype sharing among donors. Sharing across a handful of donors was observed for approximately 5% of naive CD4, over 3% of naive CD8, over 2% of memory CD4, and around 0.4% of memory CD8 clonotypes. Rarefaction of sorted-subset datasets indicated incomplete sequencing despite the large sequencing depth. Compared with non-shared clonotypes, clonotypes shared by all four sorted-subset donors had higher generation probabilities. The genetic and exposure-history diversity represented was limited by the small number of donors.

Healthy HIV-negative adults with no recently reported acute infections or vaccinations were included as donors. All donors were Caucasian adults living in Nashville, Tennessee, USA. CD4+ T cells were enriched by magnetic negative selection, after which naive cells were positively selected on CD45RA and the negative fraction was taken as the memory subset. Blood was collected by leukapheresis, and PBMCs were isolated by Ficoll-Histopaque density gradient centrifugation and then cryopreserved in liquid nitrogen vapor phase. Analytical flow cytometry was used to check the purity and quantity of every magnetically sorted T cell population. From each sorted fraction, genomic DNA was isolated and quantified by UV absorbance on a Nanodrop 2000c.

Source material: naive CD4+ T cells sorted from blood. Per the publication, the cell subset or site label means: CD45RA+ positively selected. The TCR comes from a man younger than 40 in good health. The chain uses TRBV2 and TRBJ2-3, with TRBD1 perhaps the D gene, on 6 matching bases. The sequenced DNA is TGTGCCAGTCCGAGGGGGAGCACAGATACGCAGTATTTT. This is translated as CASPRGSTDTQYF. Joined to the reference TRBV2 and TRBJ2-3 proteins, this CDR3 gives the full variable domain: EPEVTQTPSHQVTQMGQEVILRCVPISNHLYFYWYRQILGQKVEFLVSFYNNEISEKSEIFDDQFSVERPDGSNFTLKIRSTKLEDSAMYFCASPRGSTDTQYFGPGTRLTVL.